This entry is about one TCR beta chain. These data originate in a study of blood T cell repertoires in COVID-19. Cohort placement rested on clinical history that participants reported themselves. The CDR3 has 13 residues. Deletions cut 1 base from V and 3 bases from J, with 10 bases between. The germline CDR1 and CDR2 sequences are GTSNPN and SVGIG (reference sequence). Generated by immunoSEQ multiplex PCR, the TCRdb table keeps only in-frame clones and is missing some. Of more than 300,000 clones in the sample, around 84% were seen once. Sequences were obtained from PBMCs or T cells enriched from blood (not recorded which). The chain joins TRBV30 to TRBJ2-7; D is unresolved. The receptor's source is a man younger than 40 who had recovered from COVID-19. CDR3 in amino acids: CAWSARLGYEQYF. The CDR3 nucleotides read TGTGCCTGGAGTGCCCGACTGGGCTACGAGCAGTACTTC.